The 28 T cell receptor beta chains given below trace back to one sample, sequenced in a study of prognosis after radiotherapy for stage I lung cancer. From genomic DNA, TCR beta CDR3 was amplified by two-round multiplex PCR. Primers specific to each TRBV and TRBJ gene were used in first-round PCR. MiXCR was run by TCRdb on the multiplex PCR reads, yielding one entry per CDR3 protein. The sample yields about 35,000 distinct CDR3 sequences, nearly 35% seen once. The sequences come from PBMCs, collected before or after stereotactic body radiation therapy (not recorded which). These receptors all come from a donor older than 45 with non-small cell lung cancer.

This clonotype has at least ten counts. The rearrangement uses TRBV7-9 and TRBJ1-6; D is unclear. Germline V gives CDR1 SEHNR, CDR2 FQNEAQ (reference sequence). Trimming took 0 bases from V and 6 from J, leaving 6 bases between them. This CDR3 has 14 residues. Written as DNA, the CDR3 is TGTGCCAGCAGCTTAGCACAGATTAATTCACCCCTCCACTTT. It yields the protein CASSLAQINSPLHF.

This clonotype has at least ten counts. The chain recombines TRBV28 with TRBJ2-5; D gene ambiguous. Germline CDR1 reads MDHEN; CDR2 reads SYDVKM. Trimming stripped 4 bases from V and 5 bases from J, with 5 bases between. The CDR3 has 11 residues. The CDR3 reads CASSSQETQYF. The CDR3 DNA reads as TGTGCCAGCAGTTCGCAGGAGACCCAGTACTTC. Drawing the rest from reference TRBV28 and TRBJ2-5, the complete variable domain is DVKVTQSSRYLVKRTGEKVFLECVQDMDHENMFWYRQDPGLGLRLIYFSYDVKMKEKGDIPEGYSVSREKKERFSLILESASTNQTSMYLCASSSQETQYFGPGTRLLVL.

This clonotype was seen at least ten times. Here the CDR3 DNA reads TGTGCCAGCAGCTCTGGACAGGGGAGACGAGCTTTCTTT. Its protein product is CASSSGQGRRAFF. The chain is built from TRBV5-8 and TRBJ1-1; 9 bases map to TRBD1. V trimming: 3 bases; J trimming: 10 bases; junction bases outside the gene matches: 7. The germline CDR1 and CDR2 sequences are SGHTS and YDEGEE. The length of the CDR3 is 13 residues.

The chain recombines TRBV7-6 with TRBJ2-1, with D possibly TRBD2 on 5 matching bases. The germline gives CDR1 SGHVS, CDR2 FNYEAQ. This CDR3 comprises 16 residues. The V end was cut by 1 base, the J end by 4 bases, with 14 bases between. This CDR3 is CASSLDPSSRYNEQFF. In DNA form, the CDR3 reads TGTGCCAGCAGCTTAGATCCTAGCAGTAGATACAATGAGCAGTTCTTC.

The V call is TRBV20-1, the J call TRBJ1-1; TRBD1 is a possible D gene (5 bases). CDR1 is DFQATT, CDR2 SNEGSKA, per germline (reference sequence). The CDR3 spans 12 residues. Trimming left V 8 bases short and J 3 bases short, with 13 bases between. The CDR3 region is CSNQLRDTEAFF. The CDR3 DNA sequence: TGCAGTAACCAGCTCAGGGACACTGAAGCTTTCTTT.

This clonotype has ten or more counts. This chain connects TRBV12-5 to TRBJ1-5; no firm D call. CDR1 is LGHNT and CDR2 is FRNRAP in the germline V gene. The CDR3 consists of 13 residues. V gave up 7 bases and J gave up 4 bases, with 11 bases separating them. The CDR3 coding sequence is TGTGCTAGTGCCCTCAACCAGAATCAGCCCCAGCATTTT. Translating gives CASALNQNQPQHF. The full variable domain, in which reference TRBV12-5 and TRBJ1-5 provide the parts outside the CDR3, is DARVTQTPRHKVTEMGQEVTMRCQPILGHNTVFWYRQTMMQGLELLAYFRNRAPLDDSGMPKDRFSAEMPDATLATLKIQPSEPRDSAVYFCASALNQNQPQHFGDGTRLSIL.

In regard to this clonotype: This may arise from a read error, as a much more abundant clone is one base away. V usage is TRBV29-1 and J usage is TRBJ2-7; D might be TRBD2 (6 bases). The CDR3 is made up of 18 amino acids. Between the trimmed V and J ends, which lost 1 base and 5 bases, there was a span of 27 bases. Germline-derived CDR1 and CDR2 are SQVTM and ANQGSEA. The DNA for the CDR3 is TGCAGCGTTGAAGTGGGGACTTTTAGCGTCGGAGCTTCCCACGAGCAGTACTTC. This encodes CSVEVGTFSVGASHEQYF.

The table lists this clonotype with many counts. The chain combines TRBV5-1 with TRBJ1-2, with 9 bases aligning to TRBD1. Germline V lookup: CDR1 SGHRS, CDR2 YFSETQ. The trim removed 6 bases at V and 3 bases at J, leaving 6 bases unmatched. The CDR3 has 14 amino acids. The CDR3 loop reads CASTPDRGDYGYTF. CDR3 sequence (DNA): TGCGCCAGCACCCCGGACAGGGGAGACTATGGCTACACCTTC.

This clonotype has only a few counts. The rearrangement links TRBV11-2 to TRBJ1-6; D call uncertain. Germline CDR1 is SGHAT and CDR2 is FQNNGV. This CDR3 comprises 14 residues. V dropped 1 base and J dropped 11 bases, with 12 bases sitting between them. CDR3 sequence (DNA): TGTGCCAGCAGCTTAGGTGGCAGTTCGACACCCCTCCACTTT. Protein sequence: CASSLGGSSTPLHF.

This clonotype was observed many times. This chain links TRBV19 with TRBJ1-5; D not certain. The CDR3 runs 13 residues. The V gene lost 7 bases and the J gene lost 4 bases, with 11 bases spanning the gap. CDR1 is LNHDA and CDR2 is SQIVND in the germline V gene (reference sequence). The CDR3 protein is CASTPGPNQPQHF. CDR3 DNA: TGTGCCAGTACCCCGGGCCCGAATCAGCCCCAGCATTTT.

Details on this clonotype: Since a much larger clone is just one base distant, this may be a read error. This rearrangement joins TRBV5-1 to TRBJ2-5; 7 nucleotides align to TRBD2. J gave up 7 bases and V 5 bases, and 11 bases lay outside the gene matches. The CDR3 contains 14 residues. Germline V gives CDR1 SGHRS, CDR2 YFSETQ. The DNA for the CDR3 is TGCGCCAGCAGTGGGACTATCGGCGTGGGGACCCAGTACTTC. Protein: CASSGTIGVGTQYF.

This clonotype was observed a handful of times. DNA for the CDR3: TGTGCCAGCAGCTTGTCCGGAATGAACACTGAAGCTTTCTTT. This gives the protein CASSLSGMNTEAFF. The chain recombines TRBV7-2 with TRBJ1-1; the D is unclear. V lost 3 bases, J lost 0 bases, and 8 bases lay in between. Germline CDR1 is SGHTA and CDR2 is FQGNSA. CDR3 length: 14 amino acids.

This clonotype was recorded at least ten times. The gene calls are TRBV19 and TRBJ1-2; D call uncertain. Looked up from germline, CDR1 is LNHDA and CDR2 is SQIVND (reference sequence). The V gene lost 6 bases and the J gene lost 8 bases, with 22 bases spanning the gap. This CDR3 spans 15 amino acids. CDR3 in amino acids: CASSPPVRAFRGYTF. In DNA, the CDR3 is TGTGCCAGTAGCCCCCCAGTTAGGGCTTTTAGGGGCTACACCTTC.

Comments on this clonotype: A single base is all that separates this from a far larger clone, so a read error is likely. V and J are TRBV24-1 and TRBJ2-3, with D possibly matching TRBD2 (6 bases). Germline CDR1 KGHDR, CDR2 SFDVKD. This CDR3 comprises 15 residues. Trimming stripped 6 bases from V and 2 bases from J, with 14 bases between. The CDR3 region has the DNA TGTGCCACCAGTCTGGGCGGGGCCTTCACAGATACGCAGTATTTT. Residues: CATSLGGAFTDTQYF.

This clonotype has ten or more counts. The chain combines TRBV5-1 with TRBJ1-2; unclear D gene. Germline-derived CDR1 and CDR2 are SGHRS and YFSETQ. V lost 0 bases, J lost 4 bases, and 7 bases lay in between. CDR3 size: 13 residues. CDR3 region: CASSLGGVYGYTF. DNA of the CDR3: TGCGCCAGCAGCTTGGGTGGTGTCTATGGCTACACCTTC.

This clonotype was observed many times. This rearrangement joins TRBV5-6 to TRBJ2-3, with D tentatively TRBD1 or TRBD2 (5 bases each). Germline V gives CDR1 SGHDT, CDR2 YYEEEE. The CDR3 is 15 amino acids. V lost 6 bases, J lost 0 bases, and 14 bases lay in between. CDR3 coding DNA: TGTGCCAGCACCATGGACTGGGGGAGCACAGATACGCAGTATTTT. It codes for CASTMDWGSTDTQYF.

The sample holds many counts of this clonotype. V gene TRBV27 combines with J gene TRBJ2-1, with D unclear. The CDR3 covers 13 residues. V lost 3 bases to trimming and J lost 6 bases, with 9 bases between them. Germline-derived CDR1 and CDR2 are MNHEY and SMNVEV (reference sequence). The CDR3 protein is CASSFLETNEQFF. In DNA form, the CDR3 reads TGTGCCAGCAGTTTTCTTGAGACCAATGAGCAGTTCTTC.

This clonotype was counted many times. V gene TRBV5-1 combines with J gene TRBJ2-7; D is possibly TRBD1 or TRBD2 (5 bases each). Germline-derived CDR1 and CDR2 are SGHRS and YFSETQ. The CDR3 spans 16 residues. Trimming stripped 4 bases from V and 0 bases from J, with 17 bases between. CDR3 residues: CASSLNYRDPSYEQYF. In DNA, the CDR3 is TGCGCCAGCAGCCTGAACTACCGGGACCCCTCCTACGAGCAGTACTTC.

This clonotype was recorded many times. The CDR3 DNA reads TGCAGTGCTAGGTACCTAGCGGGAGGGGATACGCAGTATTTT. This sequence encodes CSARYLAGGDTQYF. This chain joins TRBV20-1 and TRBJ2-3, with 12 bases matching TRBD2. J was trimmed by 6 bases and V by 3 bases; bases with no gene match: 4. Germline V gene data show CDR1 as DFQATT and CDR2 as SNEGSKA (reference sequence). This CDR3 spans 14 amino acids.

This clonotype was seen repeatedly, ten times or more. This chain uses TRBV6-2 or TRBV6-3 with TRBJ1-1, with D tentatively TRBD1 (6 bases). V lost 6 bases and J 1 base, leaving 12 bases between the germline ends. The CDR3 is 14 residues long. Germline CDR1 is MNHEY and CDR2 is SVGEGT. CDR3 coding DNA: TGTGCCAGCAGGGAATTGACAGGGAACACTGAAGCTTTCTTT. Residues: CASRELTGNTEAFF.

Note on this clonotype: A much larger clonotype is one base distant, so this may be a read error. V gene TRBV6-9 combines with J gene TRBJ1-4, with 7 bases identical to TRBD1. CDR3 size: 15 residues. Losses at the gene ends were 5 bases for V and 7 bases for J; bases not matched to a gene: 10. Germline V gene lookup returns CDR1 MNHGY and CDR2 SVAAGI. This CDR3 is CASSGSVTGTEKLFF. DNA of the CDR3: TGTGCCAGCAGTGGATCCGTGACAGGGACTGAAAAACTGTTTTTT.

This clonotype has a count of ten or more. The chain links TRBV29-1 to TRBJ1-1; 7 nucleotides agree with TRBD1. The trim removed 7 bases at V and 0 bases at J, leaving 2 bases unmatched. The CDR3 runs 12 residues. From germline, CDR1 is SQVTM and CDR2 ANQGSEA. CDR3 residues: CSAGQLNTEAFF. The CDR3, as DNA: TGCAGCGCGGGACAGTTGAACACTGAAGCTTTCTTT.

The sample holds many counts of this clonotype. CDR3 sequence reads: CASSSFGGYYEQYF. In DNA form, the CDR3 reads TGCGCCAGCAGCTCCTTCGGGGGCTACTACGAGCAGTACTTC. The V and J genes are TRBV5-1 and TRBJ2-7; perhaps D is TRBD1 or TRBD2 (6 bases each). The CDR3 is 14 residues long. Germline V gives CDR1 SGHRS, CDR2 YFSETQ. V gave up 3 bases and J gave up 3 bases, with 13 bases separating them.

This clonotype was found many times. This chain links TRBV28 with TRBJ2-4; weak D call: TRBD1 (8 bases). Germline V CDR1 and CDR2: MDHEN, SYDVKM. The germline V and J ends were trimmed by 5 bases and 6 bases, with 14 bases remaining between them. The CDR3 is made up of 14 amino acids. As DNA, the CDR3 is TGTGCCAGCAGTAAACAGGGGGGGGGAAACATTCAGTACTTC. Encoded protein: CASSKQGGGNIQYF.

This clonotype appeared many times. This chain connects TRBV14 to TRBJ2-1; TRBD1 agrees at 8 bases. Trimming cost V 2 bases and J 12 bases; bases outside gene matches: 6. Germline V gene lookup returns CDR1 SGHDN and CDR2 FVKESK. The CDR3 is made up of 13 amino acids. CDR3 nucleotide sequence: TGTGCCAGCAGCCAAATCGGACAGGGTGGGCAGTTCTTC. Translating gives CASSQIGQGGQFF.

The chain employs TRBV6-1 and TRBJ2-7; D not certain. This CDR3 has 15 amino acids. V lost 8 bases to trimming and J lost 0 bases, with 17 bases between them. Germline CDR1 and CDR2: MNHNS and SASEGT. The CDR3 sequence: CASVSLDSISYEQYF. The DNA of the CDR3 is TGTGCCAGCGTGTCCCTCGACTCTATCTCCTACGAGCAGTACTTC.

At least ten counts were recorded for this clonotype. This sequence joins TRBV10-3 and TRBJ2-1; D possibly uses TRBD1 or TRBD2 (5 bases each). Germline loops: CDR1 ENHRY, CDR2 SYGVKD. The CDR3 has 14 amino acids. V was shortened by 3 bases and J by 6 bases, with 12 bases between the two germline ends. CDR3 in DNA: TGTGCCATCAGTGACTCCACGAGGGGCAATGAGCAGTTCTTC. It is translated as CAISDSTRGNEQFF.

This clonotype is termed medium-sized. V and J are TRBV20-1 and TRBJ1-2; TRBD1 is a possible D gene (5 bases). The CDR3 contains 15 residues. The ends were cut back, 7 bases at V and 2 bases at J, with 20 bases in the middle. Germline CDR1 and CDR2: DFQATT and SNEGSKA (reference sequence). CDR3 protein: CSVWAGGVGNYGYTF. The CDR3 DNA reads TGCAGTGTGTGGGCGGGGGGTGTTGGAAACTATGGCTACACCTTC.